The sample holds many counts of the clone carrying this T cell receptor beta chain. Antigen: not known. This entry is derived from a study of neurological immune-mediated disorders. The study built unsorted libraries from 2 million PBMCs kept at -80 C. This CDR3 has 15 amino acids. V shed 2 bases and J shed 1 base, with 12 bases lying between them. CDR1 and CDR2 from the germline V gene are SGHDT and YYEEEE. With 10-nucleotide random UMIs included, cDNA was synthesized by 5'RACE. In TCRdb, the 5' RACE reads were re-called with MiXCR into one record per CDR3 protein. The data show tens of thousands of distinct CDR3 sequences, about 3% seen once. Study-wide results and caveats: Among 34 multiple sclerosis patients, phylogenetic grouping put the repertoires of 18 into a single related-CDR3 cluster, a possible signature. There was no clinical or MRI feature that was associated with the multiple sclerosis repertoire cluster.

Specimen: PBMCs. This TCR derives from a man aged 35 to 55 with multiple sclerosis. V usage is TRBV5-6 and J usage is TRBJ1-1; tentative D call: TRBD1 (6 bases). The CDR3 region has the DNA TGTGCCAGCAGCTTCAGGGGTATGGGGAACACTGAAGCTTTCTTT. This encodes CASSFRGMGNTEAFF.